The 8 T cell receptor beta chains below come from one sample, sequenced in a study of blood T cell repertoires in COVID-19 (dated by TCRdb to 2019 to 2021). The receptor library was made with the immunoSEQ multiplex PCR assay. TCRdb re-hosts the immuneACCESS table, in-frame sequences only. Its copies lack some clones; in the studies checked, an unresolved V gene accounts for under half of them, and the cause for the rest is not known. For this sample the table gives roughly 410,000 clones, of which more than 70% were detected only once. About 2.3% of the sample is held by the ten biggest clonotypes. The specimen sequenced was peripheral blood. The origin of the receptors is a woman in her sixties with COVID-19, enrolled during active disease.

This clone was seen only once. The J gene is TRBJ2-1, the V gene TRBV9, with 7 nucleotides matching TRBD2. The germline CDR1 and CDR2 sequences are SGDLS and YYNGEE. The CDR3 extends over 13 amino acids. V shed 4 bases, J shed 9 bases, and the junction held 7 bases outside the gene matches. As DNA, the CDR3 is TGTGCCAGCAGCTCGGGGGGAAGCGTTGAGCAGTTCTTC. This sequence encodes CASSSGGSVEQFF.

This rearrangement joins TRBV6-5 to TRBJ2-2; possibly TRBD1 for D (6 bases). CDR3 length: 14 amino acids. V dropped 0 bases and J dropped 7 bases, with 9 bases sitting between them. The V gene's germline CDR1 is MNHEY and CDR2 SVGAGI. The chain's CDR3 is CASSYSRGNGELFF. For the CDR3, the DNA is TGTGCCAGCAGTTACTCCAGGGGAAACGGGGAGCTGTTTTTT.

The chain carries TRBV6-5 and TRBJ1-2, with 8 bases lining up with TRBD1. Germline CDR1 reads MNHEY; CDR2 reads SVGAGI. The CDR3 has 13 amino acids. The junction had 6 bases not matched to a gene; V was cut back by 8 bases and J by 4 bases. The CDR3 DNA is TGTGCCAGCGCCGGACAGGGCATCTATGGCTACACCTTC. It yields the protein CASAGQGIYGYTF.

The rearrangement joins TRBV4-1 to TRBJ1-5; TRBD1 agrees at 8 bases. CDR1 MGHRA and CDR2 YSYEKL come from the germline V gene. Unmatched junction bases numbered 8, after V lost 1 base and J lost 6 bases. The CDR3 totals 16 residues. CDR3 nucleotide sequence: TGCGCCAGCAGCCAAGTGATTGGGACAGGATCTCAGCCCCAGCATTTT. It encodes CASSQVIGTGSQPQHF.

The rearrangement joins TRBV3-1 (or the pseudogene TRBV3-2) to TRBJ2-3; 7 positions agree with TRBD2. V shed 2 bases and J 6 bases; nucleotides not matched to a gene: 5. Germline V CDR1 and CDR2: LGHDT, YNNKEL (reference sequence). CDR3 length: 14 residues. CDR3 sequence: CASSQRTRVDTQYF. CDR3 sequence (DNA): TGTGCCAGCAGCCAACGGACTAGAGTGGATACGCAGTATTTT.

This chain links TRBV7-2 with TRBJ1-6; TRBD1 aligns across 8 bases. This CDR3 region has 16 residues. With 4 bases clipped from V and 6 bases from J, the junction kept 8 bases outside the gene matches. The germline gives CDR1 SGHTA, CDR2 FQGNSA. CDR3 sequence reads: CASSYLRGLGNSPLHF. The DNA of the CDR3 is TGTGCCAGCAGCTATCTCAGGGGGCTAGGTAATTCACCCCTCCACTTT.

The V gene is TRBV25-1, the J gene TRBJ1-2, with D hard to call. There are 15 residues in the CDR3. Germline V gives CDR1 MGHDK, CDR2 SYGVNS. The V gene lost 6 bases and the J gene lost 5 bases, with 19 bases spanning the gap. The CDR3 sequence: CASSTRVPSHYGYTF. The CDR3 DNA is TGTGCCAGCAGCACCCGGGTCCCTAGCCATTATGGCTACACCTTC.

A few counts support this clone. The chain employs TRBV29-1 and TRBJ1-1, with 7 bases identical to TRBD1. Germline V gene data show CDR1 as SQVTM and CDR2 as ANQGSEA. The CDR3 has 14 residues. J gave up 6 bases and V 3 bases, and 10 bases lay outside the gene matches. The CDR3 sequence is CSVETGLKGSEAFF. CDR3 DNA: TGCAGCGTTGAGACAGGGCTAAAAGGGTCTGAAGCTTTCTTT. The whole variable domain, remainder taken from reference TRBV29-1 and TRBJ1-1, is SAVISQKPSRDICQRGTSLTIQCQVDSQVTMMFWYRQQPGQSLTLIATANQGSEATYESGFVIDKFPISRPNLTFSTLTVSNMSPEDSSIYLCSVETGLKGSEAFFGQGTRLTVV.